These 14 T cell receptor beta chains were sequenced from one sample in a study of blood T cell repertoires in COVID-19. Data came from immunoSEQ multiplex PCR; TCRdb stores just in-frame clones and leaves some out. In the table there are just under 45,000 clones, over 75% of which are singletons. Input material: peripheral blood. Receptors were obtained from a woman in her forties with acute or convalescent COVID-19.

In this sample, this clone turned up once. The genes are TRBV28 and TRBJ1-1; D uncertain. This CDR3 has 10 amino acids. V lost 6 bases, J lost 10 bases, and 9 bases lay in between. Germline assignment: CDR1 MDHEN and CDR2 SYDVKM. CDR3 region: CASSSIGAFF. The CDR3 DNA reads TGTGCCAGCAGCTCTATTGGAGCTTTCTTT.

V usage is TRBV18 and J usage is TRBJ2-3, with D perhaps matching TRBD2 (6 bases). V lost 3 bases to trimming and J lost 4 bases, with 11 bases between them. The CDR3 sequence is 14 residues long. In germline, CDR1 is KGHSH, CDR2 LQKENI. CDR3 nucleotides: TGTGCCAGCTCACCCGGAGGGCGCGCAGATACGCAGTATTTT. This sequence encodes CASSPGGRADTQYF.

The chain employs TRBV12-3 or TRBV12-4 and TRBJ1-1; no firm D call. Trimming removed 5 bases at V and 1 base at J, with 8 bases between. The CDR3 is 13 amino acids. CDR3 DNA: TGTGCCAGCAGTGAACAGCCGAACACTGAAGCTTTCTTT. It yields the protein CASSEQPNTEAFF.

CDR3 in DNA: TGTGCCAGCAGCCCAGGGCAAGTCTATGGCTACACCTTC. Translating gives CASSPGQVYGYTF. The chain employs TRBV28 and TRBJ1-2; tentative D call: TRBD1 (5 bases). V lost 6 bases and J 4 bases, leaving 12 bases between the germline ends. The germline gives CDR1 MDHEN, CDR2 SYDVKM. The CDR3 length is 13 residues.

The V gene is TRBV27, the J gene TRBJ2-7, with 7 positions matching TRBD1. Per the germline V gene, CDR1 is MNHEY and CDR2 is SMNVEV (reference sequence). CDR3 length equals 16 residues. Trimming at V came to 6 bases and at J to 6 bases, leaving 17 bases not matched to a gene. This CDR3 reads CASSRRQGMWSGEQYF. CDR3 DNA sequence: TGTGCCAGCAGCCGCCGACAGGGTATGTGGTCGGGCGAGCAGTACTTC.

The chain uses TRBV9 and TRBJ1-6, with TRBD1 matching over 8 bases. V lost 0 bases, J lost 5 bases, and 19 bases stayed unmatched. The CDR3 is made up of 21 amino acids. Germline V gene sequence: CDR1 SGDLS, CDR2 YYNGEE. The CDR3 DNA is TGTGCCAGCAGCGTAGACTTGGTTTTTACCTCACCGGGACAGGATAATTCACCCCTCCACTTT. As protein: CASSVDLVFTSPGQDNSPLHF.

CDR3 protein: CAWSGTFEKLFF. In DNA form, the CDR3 reads TGTGCCTGGTCCGGGACATTTGAAAAACTGTTTTTT. V is TRBV30 and J is TRBJ1-4, with D possibly matching TRBD1 (6 bases). Germline V gene lookup returns CDR1 GTSNPN and CDR2 SVGIG (reference sequence). Trimming left V 5 bases short and J 7 bases short, with 11 bases between. The CDR3 spans 12 residues.

V is TRBV6-5 and J is TRBJ2-1; D remains unclear. CDR1 is MNHEY, CDR2 SVGAGI, per germline. The CDR3 length is 13 residues. Trimming cost V 5 bases and J 7 bases, with 12 bases left between them. The CDR3 reads CASSPSRRNEQFF. The CDR3 coding sequence is TGTGCCAGCAGTCCTTCTAGACGGAATGAGCAGTTCTTC.

Only one count was recorded for this clone. The V call is TRBV28, the J call TRBJ2-5; 8 bases are a match to TRBD2. The J segment lost 5 bases and the V segment lost 6 bases, leaving 11 bases of the junction unmatched. This CDR3 contains 15 residues. Germline V CDR1 and CDR2: MDHEN, SYDVKM. The CDR3 DNA reads TGTGCCAGCAGGAGGTCGGGAGGGCCGGGGGAGACCCAGTACTTC. Its protein is CASRRSGGPGETQYF.

This sequence joins TRBV7-9 and TRBJ2-3; 7 bases align to TRBD2. V shed 5 bases, J shed 3 bases, and the junction held 11 bases outside the gene matches. Germline values: CDR1 SEHNR, CDR2 FQNEAQ (reference sequence). The CDR3 contains 16 residues. The CDR3, as DNA: TGTGCCAGCAGCCCAGCCTTCGGGGAGGGTACAGATACGCAGTATTTT. It translates to CASSPAFGEGTDTQYF.

The chain carries TRBV5-1 and TRBJ2-1, with 10 bases fitting TRBD1. Per the germline V gene, CDR1 is SGHRS and CDR2 is YFSETQ. This CDR3 contains 14 residues. V shed 4 bases and J 8 bases; nucleotides not matched to a gene: 6. CDR3 nucleotide sequence: TGCGCCAGCAGCCCGAGGGACAGGGGCCATGAGCAGTTCTTC. The encoded protein is CASSPRDRGHEQFF. The whole variable domain, filled in from reference TRBV5-1 and TRBJ2-1, reads KAGVTQTPRYLIKTRGQQVTLSCSPISGHRSVSWYQQTPGQGLQFLFEYFSETQRNKGNFPGRFSGRQFSNSRSEMNVSTLELGDSALYLCASSPRDRGHEQFFGPGTRLTVL.

V usage is TRBV14 and J usage is TRBJ1-3; 10 bases align to TRBD1. Per germline, CDR1 SGHDN and CDR2 FVKESK. V lost 3 bases to trimming and J lost 2 bases; unmatched junction nucleotides: 7. There are 17 residues in the CDR3. CDR3 nucleotide sequence: TGTGCCAGCAGCCACACTTGGACAGGGGGTACTGGAAACACCATATATTTT. Protein sequence: CASSHTWTGGTGNTIYF.

The V call is TRBV5-1, the J call TRBJ2-5; TRBD1 is a possible D gene (6 bases). From germline, CDR1 is SGHRS and CDR2 YFSETQ. The CDR3 length is 14 residues. Trimming shortened V by 4 bases and J by 1 base, and 11 bases separated the two germline ends. The chain's CDR3 is CASSPGQLQETQYF. CDR3 coding DNA: TGCGCCAGCAGCCCTGGACAGCTCCAAGAGACCCAGTACTTC.

The chain employs TRBV19 and TRBJ2-1; possibly TRBD2 for D (6 bases). The CDR3 covers 13 residues. The germline V gene encodes CDR1 LNHDA and CDR2 SQIVND (reference sequence). Trimming took off 6 bases at V and 12 bases at J, with 18 bases between the two ends. CDR3: CASRTDGGQVQFF. The CDR3 DNA reads TGTGCCAGTAGAACGGACGGAGGGCAGGTGCAGTTCTTC. Drawing the rest from reference TRBV19 and TRBJ2-1, the complete variable domain is DGGITQSPKYLFRKEGQNVTLSCEQNLNHDAMYWYRQDPGQGLRLIYYSQIVNDFQKGDIAEGYSVSREKKESFPLTVTSAQKNPTAFYLCASRTDGGQVQFFGPGTRLTVL.